This T cell receptor (beta chain) was observed in a study of shared clonotypes between healthy human individuals. Worth noting for this clone: A read error may produce the germline difference seen at one junction end.

Germline V gene lookup returns CDR1 GTSNPN and CDR2 SVGIG (reference sequence). CDR3 length equals 11 residues. Profiled with immunoSEQ multiplex PCR; TCRdb holds only in-frame clones, not every one. The table shows about 2,500,000 clones, with about 92% occurring only once. The receptor comes from a man aged 18 to 35 in good health. Sequenced material: naive CD4+ T cells sorted from blood. As to subset: CD45RA+ positively selected. The J gene is TRBJ2-3, the V gene TRBV30; perhaps TRBD1 as D (6 bases). The CDR3 region has the DNA TGTGCCTGGAGCCCTCACAGCCGGGACAAATTT. Amino acid sequence: CAWSPHSRDKF.